In its sample, the clone carrying this T cell receptor beta chain was seen a few times. No antigen is known for it. The sample is drawn from a study of T cells after yellow fever vaccination. General study findings and limits: The CD4 compartment and the CD8 compartment contained a small share of clonotypes in common. Though it reached lower strength, the secondary response hit its peak faster, day 5 versus 15.

Unmatched junction bases numbered 13, after V lost 6 bases and J lost 9 bases. This CDR3 is 15 amino acids long. Looked up from germline, CDR1 is MNHNY and CDR2 is SVGAGI (reference sequence). Generation of TCR cDNA used 5'RACE template switching (which added a universal primer site and UMIs). TCRdb fed the 5' RACE reads into MiXCR, producing one record per CDR3 protein. Among some 260,000 distinct CDR3 sequences listed, around 4.9% were seen once. The genes are TRBV6-6 and TRBJ2-3, with 9 bases lining up with TRBD2. Material: CD4+ T cells sorted from PBMCs, obtained on the day of the yellow fever booster vaccination. This clonotype was obtained from a young man who received the YFV17D yellow fever vaccine. The chain's CDR3 is CASRRAGGPGETQYF. The CDR3 coding sequence is TGTGCCAGCAGGAGAGCGGGGGGCCCGGGTGAGACGCAGTATTTT.